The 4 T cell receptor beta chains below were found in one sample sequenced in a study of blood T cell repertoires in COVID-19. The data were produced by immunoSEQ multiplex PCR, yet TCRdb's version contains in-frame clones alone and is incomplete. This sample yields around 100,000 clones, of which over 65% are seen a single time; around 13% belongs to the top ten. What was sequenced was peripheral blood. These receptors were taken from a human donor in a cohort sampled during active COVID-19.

CDR3 coding DNA: TGCGCCAGCAGGGGGCGCGCCTACAATGAGCAGTTCTTC. This encodes CASRGRAYNEQFF. V gene TRBV10-1 combines with J gene TRBJ2-1; D may be TRBD1 (5 bases). Germline values: CDR1 WNHNN, CDR2 SYGVQD (reference sequence). This CDR3 contains 13 residues. The V gene lost 6 bases and the J gene lost 2 bases, with 8 bases spanning the gap.

The CDR3 region has the DNA TGTGCCAGCAGTTCACGACAGGGGTTAACCGGGGAGCTGTTTTTT. Its translation: CASSSRQGLTGELFF. The chain uses TRBV6-2 or TRBV6-3 and TRBJ2-2; 8 nucleotides agree with TRBD1. V was pared by 4 bases and J by 5 bases, with 6 bases of the junction left unmatched. The CDR3 has 15 amino acids. Germline lookup yields CDR1 MNHEY and CDR2 SVGEGT.

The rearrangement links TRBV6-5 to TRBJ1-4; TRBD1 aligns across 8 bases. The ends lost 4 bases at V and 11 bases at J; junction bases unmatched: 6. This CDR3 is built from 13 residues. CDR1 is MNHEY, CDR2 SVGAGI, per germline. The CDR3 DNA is TGTGCCAGCAGTTCGGGACAGGATCTCAAACTGTTTTTT. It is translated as CASSSGQDLKLFF.

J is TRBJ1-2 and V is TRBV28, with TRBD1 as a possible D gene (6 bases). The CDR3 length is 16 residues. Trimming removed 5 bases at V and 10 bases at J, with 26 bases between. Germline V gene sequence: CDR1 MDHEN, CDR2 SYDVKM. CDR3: CASSPTGIRTAKSYTF. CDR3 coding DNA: TGTGCCAGCAGTCCCACTGGTATTCGGACAGCAAAATCCTACACCTTC.